This T cell receptor beta chain is from a study of beta chain features in type 1 diabetes. Regarding the study as a whole: Type 1 diabetes patients had moderately but significantly shorter TCRB CDR3s in all four CD4+ subsets. Reads derived from cDNA could over-represent cells showing high TCR expression.

The CDR3 runs 14 residues. V gave up 8 bases and J gave up 0 bases, with 12 bases separating them. Per the germline V gene, CDR1 is SNHLY and CDR2 is FYNNEI. Expressed TCRB transcripts were sequenced, since all the RNA that had been isolated was reverse transcribed. This table comes from immunoSEQ multiplex PCR, and its TCRdb copy is limited to in-frame clones, with some not included. The table lists more than 300,000 clones, roughly a tenth of them singletons. CD45RO/CCR7/CD25/CD127/CD95/CD27 staining was used to isolate CD4+ naive, central memory, regulatory and stem cell-like memory cells by sorting. This clone came up many times. Its antigen is not identified.

Input material: central memory CD4+ T cells from blood. V is TRBV2 and J is TRBJ2-3; D may be TRBD2 (5 bases). The receptor comes from a man aged 25-45 years with type 1 diabetes. CDR3 residues: CASGSMTSTDTQYF. CDR3 nucleotide sequence: TGTGCCAGCGGGAGCATGACTAGCACAGATACGCAGTATTTT.